A selection of T cell receptor beta chains follows, all from one sample in a study of Ad26.COV2.S vaccination and SARS-CoV-2 variants. Only in-frame clones appear in the TCRdb table, and some are missing; sequencing was by immunoSEQ multiplex PCR. The table lists about 350,000 clones, around 83% of them singletons. The specimen comprised peripheral blood, sampled in a trial of Ad26.COV2.S vaccine versus placebo. The receptors were sampled from a person between 18 and 65 years old who received the Ad26.COV2.S COVID-19 vaccine or a placebo. The CDR3 runs from the conserved cysteine through the conserved F or W. The D gene is left open where the match is weak. The listing skips clone size in some rows; elsewhere it reads once, few, many or a size class.

- | 12 | - | TRBV6-1 | CASSESRSEQYF
- | 11 | - | TRBV30 | CAWSNNYGYTF
- | 15 | - | TRBV7-9 | CASGPWDPSTDTQYF
- | 15 | TRBD1 | TRBV5-1 | CASSLETGSNSPLHF
- | 16 | TRBD1 | TRBV3-1/TRBV3-2 | CASSPDGQGVIYGYTF
- | 13 | - | TRBV6-6 | CASSSISTDTQYF
- | 14 | - | TRBV28 | CASSLFAFLYEQYF
- | 13 | - | TRBV11-2 | CASSLAINYGYTF
- | 14 | - | TRBV7-8 | CASSLRFAEETQYF
- | 15 | TRBD1 | TRBV3-1/TRBV3-2 | CASSPSGQGGETQYF
- | 15 | - | TRBV4-3 | CASSQASLVPDTQYF
- | 15 | TRBD1 | TRBV9 | CASSAGQGWGREQYF
- | 16 | TRBD1 | TRBV10-3 | CAISEPTGASYNEQFF
once | 13 | - | TRBV18 | CASSPPPTETQYF
many | 13 | - | TRBV14 | CASSQDLTDTQYF
- | 17 | TRBD1 | TRBV24-1 | CATSDLFGQGNTGELFF
- | 15 | - | TRBV5-5 | CASSLVGQFNYGYTF
- | 14 | - | TRBV30 | CAWSVSRTAYEQYF
many | 14 | - | TRBV5-1 | CASSSVNRDTEAFF
- | 15 | - | TRBV2 | CASSEQGGEGETQYF
- | 14 | TRBD1 | TRBV4-1 | CASSQAGQIYGYTF
- | 15 | - | TRBV4-1 | CASSQESISYNEQFF
- | 17 | TRBD2 | TRBV15 | CATSRVVREGLFYEQYF
- | 16 | - | TRBV28 | CASSQVLSGHTDTQYF
- | 15 | - | TRBV19 | CASTSLGQPGNTIYF
- | 14 | - | TRBV19 | CASRLAVGYNEQFF
many | 16 | TRBD2 | TRBV30 | CAWSVPSGSATYEQYF
- | 16 | - | TRBV7-8 | CASSLVELANTGELFF
many | 17 | TRBD1 | TRBV15 | CATSRDRQGLWGNTIYF
once | 15 | - | TRBV27 | CASSLSYRISNEQFF
- | 13 | - | TRBV21-1 | CASRGRRIYEQYF
- | 14 | TRBD2 | TRBV11-2 | CASSLAGGAGELFF
- | 16 | TRBD2 | TRBV5-1 | CASSLVGLAEQETQYF
- | 16 | - | TRBV5-1 | CASSLSGWTANEKLFF
- | 12 | - | TRBV6-5 | CASSSTTYEQYF